The sequence of this T cell receptor (beta chain) was determined in a study of T cells in Graves' hyperthyroidism and ophthalmopathy. Study findings and constraints: Ophthalmopathy was told apart from stable hyperthyroidism by a 13 V-J model.

Germline trimming cut 3 bases from V and 3 bases from J; bases unmatched to any gene: 5. The CDR3 sequence is 15 residues long. The germline CDR1 and CDR2 sequences are LGHNT and FRNRAP. In this sample, this clonotype turned up many times. What it binds is unknown. The CDR3 regions of TCR beta were amplified from RNA transcripts. The HTBI primer set was used in a first-round RT-PCR of the TCR CDR3. TCRdb called the multiplex PCR reads again in MiXCR, with one record for every CDR3 protein. This sample has about 600,000 distinct CDR3 sequences; approximately 14% occur once, and the top ten carry roughly 7%. Diagnoses were made from clinical symptoms, serum measures (thyroxine and TRAb), thyroid ultrasound and orbital computed tomography.

The gene calls are TRBV12-5 and TRBJ1-2, with 9 nucleotides matching TRBD1. Sequenced: blood. The clonotype was recovered from a woman aged 18-35 years with Graves' ophthalmopathy. For the CDR3, the DNA is TGTGCTAGTGGTTTTGATACAGGGGGCGACTATGGCTACACCTTC. Its protein is CASGFDTGGDYGYTF.